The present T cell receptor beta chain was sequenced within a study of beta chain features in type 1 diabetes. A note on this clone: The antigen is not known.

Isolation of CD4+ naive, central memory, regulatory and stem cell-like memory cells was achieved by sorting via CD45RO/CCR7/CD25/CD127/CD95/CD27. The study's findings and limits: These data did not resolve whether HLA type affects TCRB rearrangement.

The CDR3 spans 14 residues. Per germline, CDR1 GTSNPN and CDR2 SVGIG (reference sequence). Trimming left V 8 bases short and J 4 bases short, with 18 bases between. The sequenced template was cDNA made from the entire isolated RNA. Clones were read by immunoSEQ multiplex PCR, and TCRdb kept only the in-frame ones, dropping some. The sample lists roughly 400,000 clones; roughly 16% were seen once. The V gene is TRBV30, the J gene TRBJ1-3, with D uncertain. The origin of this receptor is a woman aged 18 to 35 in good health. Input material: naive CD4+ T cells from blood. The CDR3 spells CAPPLGFSGNTIYF. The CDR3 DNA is TGTGCCCCACCACTGGGCTTTTCAGGAAACACCATATATTTT. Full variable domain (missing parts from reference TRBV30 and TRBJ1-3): SQTIHQWPATLVQPVGSPLSLECTVEGTSNPNLYWYRQAAGRGLQLLFYSVGIGQISSEVPQNLSASRPQDRQFILSSKKLLLSDSGFYLCAPPLGFSGNTIYFGEGSWLTVV.